This TCR beta chain came from a study of shared clonotypes between healthy human individuals. The CDR3 length is 12 residues. CDR1 SGHRS and CDR2 YFSETQ come from the germline V gene. With 3 bases removed from V and 5 bases from J, the gap between germline ends came to 9 bases. Clones were sequenced by immunoSEQ multiplex PCR, and TCRdb holds only the in-frame ones, with some missing. This repertoire shows around 600,000 clones, 97% found once; its top ten account for 0.057%. This chain uses TRBV5-1 with TRBJ2-7; no clear D gene. The sample comprised naive CD4+ T cells sorted from blood. The subset here: CD45RA+ positively selected. The clonotype comes from a woman aged 30 to 39 in good health. CDR3 sequence: CASSYLRDEQYF. In nucleotides, the CDR3 is TGCGCCAGCAGCTACTTAAGGGACGAGCAGTACTTC.